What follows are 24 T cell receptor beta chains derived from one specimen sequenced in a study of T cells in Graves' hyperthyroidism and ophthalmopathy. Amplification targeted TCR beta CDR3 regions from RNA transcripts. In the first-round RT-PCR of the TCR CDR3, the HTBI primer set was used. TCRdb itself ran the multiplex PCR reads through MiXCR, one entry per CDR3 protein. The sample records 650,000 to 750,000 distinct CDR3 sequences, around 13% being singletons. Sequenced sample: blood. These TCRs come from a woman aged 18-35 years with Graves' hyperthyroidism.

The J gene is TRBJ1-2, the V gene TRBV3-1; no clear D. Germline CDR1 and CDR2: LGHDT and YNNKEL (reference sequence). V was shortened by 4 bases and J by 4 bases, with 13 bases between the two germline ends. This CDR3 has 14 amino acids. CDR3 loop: CASSPGRDIYGYTF. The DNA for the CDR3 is TGTGCCAGCAGCCCTGGCAGAGATATCTATGGCTACACCTTC.

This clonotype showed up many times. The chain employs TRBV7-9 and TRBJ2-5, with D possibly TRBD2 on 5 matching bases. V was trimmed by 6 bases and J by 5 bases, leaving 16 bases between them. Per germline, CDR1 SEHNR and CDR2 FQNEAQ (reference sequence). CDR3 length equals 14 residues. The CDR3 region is CASRLLTRGETQYF. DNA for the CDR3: TGTGCCAGCAGATTATTAACTCGCGGGGAGACCCAGTACTTC.

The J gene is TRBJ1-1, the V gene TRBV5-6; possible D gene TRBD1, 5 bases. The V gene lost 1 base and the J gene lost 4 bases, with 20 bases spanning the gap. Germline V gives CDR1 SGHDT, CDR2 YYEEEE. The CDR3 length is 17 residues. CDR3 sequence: CASSLPENGAVGTEAFF. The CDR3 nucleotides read TGTGCCAGCAGCTTGCCAGAAAACGGGGCCGTCGGCACTGAAGCTTTCTTT.

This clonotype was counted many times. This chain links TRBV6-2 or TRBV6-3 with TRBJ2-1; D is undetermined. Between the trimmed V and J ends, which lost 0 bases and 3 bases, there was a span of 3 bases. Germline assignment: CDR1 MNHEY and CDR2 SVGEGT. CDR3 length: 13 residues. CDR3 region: CASSYSNYNEQFF. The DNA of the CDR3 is TGTGCCAGCAGTTACTCGAACTACAATGAGCAGTTCTTC.

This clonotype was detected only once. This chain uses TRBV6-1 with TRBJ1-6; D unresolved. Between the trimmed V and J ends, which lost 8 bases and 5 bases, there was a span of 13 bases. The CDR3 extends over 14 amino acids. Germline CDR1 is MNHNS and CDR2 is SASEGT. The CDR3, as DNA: TGTGCCAGCGGGAAGAGTGGTCATAATTCACCCCTCCACTTT. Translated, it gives CASGKSGHNSPLHF.

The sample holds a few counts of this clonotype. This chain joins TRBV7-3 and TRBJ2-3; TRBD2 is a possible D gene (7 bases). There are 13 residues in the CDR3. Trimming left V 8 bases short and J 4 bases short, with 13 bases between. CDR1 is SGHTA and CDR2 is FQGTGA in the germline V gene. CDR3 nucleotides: TGTGCCAGCCGAGGGGGAGGGGCAGATACGCAGTATTTT. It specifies CASRGGGADTQYF.

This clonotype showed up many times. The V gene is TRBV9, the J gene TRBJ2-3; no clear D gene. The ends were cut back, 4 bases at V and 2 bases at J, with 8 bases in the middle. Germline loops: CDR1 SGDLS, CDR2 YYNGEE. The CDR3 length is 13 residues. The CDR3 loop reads CASSQEPTDTQYF. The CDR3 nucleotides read TGTGCCAGCAGCCAAGAGCCCACAGATACGCAGTATTTT.

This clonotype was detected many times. CDR3: CASSLDLVASCFFLYEQYF. The CDR3 nucleotides read TGTGCCAGCAGCTTAGATCTGGTGGCTAGCTGCTTTTTCCTTTACGAGCAGTACTTC. The chain links TRBV11-3 to TRBJ2-7; D might be TRBD2 (5 bases). Trimming took 0 bases from V and 4 from J, leaving 25 bases between them. This CDR3 contains 19 residues. Germline assignment: CDR1 SGHNT and CDR2 YENEEA. Complete variable domain (other parts from reference TRBV11-3 and TRBJ2-7): EAGVVQSPRYKIIEKKQPVAFWCNPISGHNTLYWYLQNLGQGPELLIRYENEEAVDDSQLPKDRFSAERLKGVDSTLKIQPAELGDSAVYLCASSLDLVASCFFLYEQYFGPGTRLTVT.

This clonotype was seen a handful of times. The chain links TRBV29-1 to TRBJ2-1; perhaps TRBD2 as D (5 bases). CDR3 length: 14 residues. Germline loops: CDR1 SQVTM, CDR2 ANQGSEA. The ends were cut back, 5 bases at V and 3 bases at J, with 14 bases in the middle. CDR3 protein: CSVPRERYYNEQFF. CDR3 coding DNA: TGCAGCGTTCCCCGGGAACGATACTACAATGAGCAGTTCTTC.

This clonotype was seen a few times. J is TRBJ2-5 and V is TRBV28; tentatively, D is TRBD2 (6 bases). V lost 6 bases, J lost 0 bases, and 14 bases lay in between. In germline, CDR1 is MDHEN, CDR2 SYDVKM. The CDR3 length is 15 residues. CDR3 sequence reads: CASSPGSGYQETQYF. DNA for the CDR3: TGTGCCAGCAGCCCCGGGAGTGGGTACCAAGAGACCCAGTACTTC.

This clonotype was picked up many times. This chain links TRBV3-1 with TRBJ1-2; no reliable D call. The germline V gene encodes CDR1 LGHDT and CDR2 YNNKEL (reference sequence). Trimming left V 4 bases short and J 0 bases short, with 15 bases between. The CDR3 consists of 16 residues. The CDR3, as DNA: TGTGCCAGCAGCCCAACCCCGGCGGCGTCTAACTATGGCTACACCTTC. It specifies CASSPTPAASNYGYTF.

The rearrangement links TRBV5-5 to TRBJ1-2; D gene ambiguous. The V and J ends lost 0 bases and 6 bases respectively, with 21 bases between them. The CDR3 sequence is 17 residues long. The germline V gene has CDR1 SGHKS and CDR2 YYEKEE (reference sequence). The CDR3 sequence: CASSLGGWAGLGDGYTF. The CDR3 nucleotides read TGTGCCAGCAGCTTGGGAGGGTGGGCCGGTCTCGGGGATGGCTACACCTTC.

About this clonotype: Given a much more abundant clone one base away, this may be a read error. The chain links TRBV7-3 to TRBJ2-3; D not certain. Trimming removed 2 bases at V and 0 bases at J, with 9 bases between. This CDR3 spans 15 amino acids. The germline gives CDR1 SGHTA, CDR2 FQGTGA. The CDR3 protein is CASSLAGFSTDTQYF. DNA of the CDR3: TGTGCCAGCAGCTTAGCTGGTTTTAGCACAGATACGCAGTATTTT.

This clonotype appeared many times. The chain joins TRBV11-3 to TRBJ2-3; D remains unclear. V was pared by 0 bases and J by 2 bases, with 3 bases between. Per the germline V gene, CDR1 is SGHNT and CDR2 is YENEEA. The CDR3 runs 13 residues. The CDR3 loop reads CASSLDITDTQYF. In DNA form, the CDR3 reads TGTGCCAGCAGCTTAGATATCACAGATACGCAGTATTTT.

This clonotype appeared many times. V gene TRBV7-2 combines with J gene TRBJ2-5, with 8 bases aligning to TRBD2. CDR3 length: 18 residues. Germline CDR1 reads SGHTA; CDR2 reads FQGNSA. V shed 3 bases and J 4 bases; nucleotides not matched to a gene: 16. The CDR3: CASSFGREREPERETQYF. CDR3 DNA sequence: TGTGCCAGCAGCTTTGGTAGGGAGCGGGAGCCCGAACGAGAGACCCAGTACTTC. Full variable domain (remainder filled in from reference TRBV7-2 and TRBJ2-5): GAGVSQSPSNKVTEKGKDVELRCDPISGHTALYWYRQSLGQGLEFLIYFQGNSAPDKSGLPSDRFSAERTGGSVSTLTIQRTQQEDSAVYLCASSFGREREPERETQYFGPGTRLLVL.

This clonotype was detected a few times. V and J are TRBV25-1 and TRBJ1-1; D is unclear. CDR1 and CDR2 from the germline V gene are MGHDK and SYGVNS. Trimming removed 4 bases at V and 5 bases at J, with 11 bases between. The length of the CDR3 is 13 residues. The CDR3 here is CASSAGGQTEAFF. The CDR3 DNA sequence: TGTGCCAGCAGTGCAGGCGGCCAAACTGAAGCTTTCTTT. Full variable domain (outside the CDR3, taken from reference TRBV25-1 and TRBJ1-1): EADIYQTPRYLVIGTGKKITLECSQTMGHDKMYWYQQDPGMELHLIHYSYGVNSTEKGDLSSESTVSRIRTEHFPLTLESARPSHTSQYLCASSAGGQTEAFFGQGTRLTVV.

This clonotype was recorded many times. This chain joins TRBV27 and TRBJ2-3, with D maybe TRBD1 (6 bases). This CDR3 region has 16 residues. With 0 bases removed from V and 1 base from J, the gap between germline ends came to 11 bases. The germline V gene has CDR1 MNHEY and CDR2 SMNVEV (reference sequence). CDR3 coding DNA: TGTGCCAGCAGTTTATCGGCAGGGGAACGCACAGATACGCAGTATTTT. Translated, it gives CASSLSAGERTDTQYF.

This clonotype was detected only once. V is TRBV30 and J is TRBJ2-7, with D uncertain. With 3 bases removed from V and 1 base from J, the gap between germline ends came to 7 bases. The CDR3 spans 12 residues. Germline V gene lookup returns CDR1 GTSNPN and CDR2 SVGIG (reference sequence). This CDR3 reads CAWSPQSYEQYF. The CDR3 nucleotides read TGTGCCTGGAGCCCCCAGTCCTACGAGCAGTACTTC.

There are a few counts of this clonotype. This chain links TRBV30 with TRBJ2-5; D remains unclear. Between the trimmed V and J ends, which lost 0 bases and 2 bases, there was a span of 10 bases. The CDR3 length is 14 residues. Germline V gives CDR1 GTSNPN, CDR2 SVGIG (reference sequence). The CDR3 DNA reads TGTGCCTGGAGTGTACTTGGCAGTCAAGAGACCCAGTACTTC. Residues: CAWSVLGSQETQYF.

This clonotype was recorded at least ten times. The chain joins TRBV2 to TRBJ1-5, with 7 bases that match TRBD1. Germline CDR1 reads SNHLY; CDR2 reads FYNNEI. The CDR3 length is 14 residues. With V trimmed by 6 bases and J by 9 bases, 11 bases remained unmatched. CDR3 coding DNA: TGTGCCAGCAGGGGCGACAGGGCCGGGCGGCCCCAGCATTTT. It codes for CASRGDRAGRPQHF.

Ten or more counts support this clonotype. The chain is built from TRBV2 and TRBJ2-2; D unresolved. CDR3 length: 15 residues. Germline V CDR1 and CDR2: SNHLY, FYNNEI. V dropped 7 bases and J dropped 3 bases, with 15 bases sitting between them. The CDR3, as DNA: TGTGCCAGCAAGGTGGTAAAGGGCGACACCGGGGAGCTGTTTTTT. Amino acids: CASKVVKGDTGELFF.

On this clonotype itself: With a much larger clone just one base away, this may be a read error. The CDR3 is CASSLTYVTYEQYF. CDR3 sequence (DNA): TGTGCCAGCAGTTTGACTTATGTGACCTACGAGCAGTACTTC. The V gene is TRBV27, the J gene TRBJ2-7; the D is unclear. Germline CDR1 and CDR2: MNHEY and SMNVEV (reference sequence). The V and J ends lost 3 bases and 2 bases respectively, with 11 bases between them. This CDR3 region has 14 residues.

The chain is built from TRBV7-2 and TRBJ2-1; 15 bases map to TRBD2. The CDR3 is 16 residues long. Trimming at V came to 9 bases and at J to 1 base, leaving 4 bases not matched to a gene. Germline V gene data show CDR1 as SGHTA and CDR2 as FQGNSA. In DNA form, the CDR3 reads TGTGCCAGTCCGGGACTAGCGGGAGGTTCCTACAATGAGCAGTTCTTC. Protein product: CASPGLAGGSYNEQFF.

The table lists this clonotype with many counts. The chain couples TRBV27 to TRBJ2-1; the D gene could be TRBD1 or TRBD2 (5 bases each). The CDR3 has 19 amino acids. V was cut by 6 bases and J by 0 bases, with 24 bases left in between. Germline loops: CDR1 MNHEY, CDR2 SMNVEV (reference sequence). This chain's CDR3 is CASRHLAGEGSYSYNEQFF. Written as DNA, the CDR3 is TGTGCCAGCAGGCACCTCGCGGGTGAGGGGTCTTACTCCTACAATGAGCAGTTCTTC.